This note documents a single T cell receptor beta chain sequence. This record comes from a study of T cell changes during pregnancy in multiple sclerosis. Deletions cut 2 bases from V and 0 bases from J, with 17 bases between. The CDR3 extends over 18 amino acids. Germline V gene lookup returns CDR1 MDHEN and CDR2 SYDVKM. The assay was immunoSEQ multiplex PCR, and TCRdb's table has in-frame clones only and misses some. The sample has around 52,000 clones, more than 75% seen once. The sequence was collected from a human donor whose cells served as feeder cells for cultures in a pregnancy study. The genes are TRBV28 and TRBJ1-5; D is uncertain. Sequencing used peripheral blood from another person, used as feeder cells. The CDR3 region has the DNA TGTGCCAGCAGTTTAAGGCAGACCAGCCAGTATAGCAATCAGCCCCAGCATTTT. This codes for CASSLRQTSQYSNQPQHF.